Shown below are 20 T cell receptor beta chains from a single sample sequenced in a study of response to subunit inactivated influenza vaccine. TCRdb fed the RT-PCR reads into MiXCR, producing one record per CDR3 protein. The sample includes about 780,000 distinct CDR3 sequences, around a sixth of them seen just once. The input for sequencing was PBMCs from blood, taken about 5 days after vaccination. The receptor set was obtained from a man aged 45-65 years who received an inactivated influenza vaccine.

This clonotype was detected once. The chain couples TRBV7-2 to TRBJ1-5; 8 bases agree with TRBD1. Germline loops: CDR1 SGHTA, CDR2 FQGNSA. This CDR3 comprises 15 residues. V was clipped by 6 bases and J by 5 bases; unmatched bases: 9. CDR3 protein: CASSRGAGGHQPQHF. The CDR3 bases are TGTGCCAGCAGTAGAGGGGCAGGGGGCCATCAGCCCCAGCATTTT.

The V call is TRBV24-1, the J call TRBJ2-3; TRBD2 might be the D (6 bases). The germline V gene has CDR1 KGHDR and CDR2 SFDVKD. Between the trimmed V and J ends, which lost 3 bases and 0 bases, there was a span of 12 bases. The CDR3 is 16 residues long. The CDR3 protein is CATSDRPGTSTDTQYF. CDR3 in DNA: TGTGCCACCAGTGATCGACCCGGGACTAGCACAGATACGCAGTATTTT.

The J gene is TRBJ1-5, the V gene TRBV7-8, with D uncertain. The CDR3 is 15 residues long. V was trimmed by 5 bases and J by 2 bases, leaving 13 bases between them. CDR1 is SGHVS and CDR2 is FQNEAQ in the germline V gene. CDR3 sequence (DNA): TGTGCCAGCAGCCAGGCCCCGGCGGGCAATCAGCCCCAGCATTTT. Its protein is CASSQAPAGNQPQHF.

The V call is TRBV10-3, the J call TRBJ2-7; possibly TRBD1 for D (6 bases). V lost 9 bases, J lost 7 bases, and 31 bases lay in between. CDR3 size: 17 residues. CDR1 and CDR2 from the germline V gene are ENHRY and SYGVKD. Here the CDR3 DNA reads TGTGCCATTAACCCAAATGCAGCCGTAGGGACATCTAGGGAGCAGTACTTC. Amino acid sequence: CAINPNAAVGTSREQYF.

This rearrangement joins TRBV7-2 to TRBJ2-1, with 11 positions matching TRBD2. Germline V gives CDR1 SGHTA, CDR2 FQGNSA. Trimming at V came to 5 bases and at J to 3 bases, leaving 6 bases not matched to a gene. This CDR3 is built from 16 residues. CDR3 protein: CASSQTSGGHYNEQFF. CDR3 sequence (DNA): TGTGCCAGCAGCCAAACTAGCGGGGGCCACTACAATGAGCAGTTCTTC.

The chain has TRBV20-1 and TRBJ1-4; possibly TRBD1 for D (6 bases). The germline V gene has CDR1 DFQATT and CDR2 SNEGSKA (reference sequence). V was clipped by 0 bases and J by 7 bases, with 15 bases between them. The CDR3 runs 15 residues. The CDR3 here is CSARDWAGAGEKLFF. The CDR3 bases are TGCAGTGCTAGAGATTGGGCAGGGGCAGGTGAAAAACTGTTTTTT.

This clonotype was picked up a small number of times. V is TRBV27 and J is TRBJ1-1; D possibly corresponds to TRBD1 (6 bases). Trimming stripped 5 bases from V and 4 bases from J, with 20 bases between. Germline V gene sequence: CDR1 MNHEY, CDR2 SMNVEV (reference sequence). This CDR3 spans 16 amino acids. The DNA for the CDR3 is TGTGCCAGCAGTCCGTTATTACAGGGTGATGGCACTGAAGCTTTCTTT. Translated, it gives CASSPLLQGDGTEAFF.

The DNA for the CDR3 is TGCGCCAGCAGCCAAGAAGCTTCGAACACTGAAGCTTTCTTT. Amino acid sequence: CASSQEASNTEAFF. This sequence joins TRBV4-3 and TRBJ1-1, with unresolved D. The V end lost 0 bases, the J end lost 1 base, and 6 bases lay between the germline ends. CDR3 length: 14 amino acids. Germline values: CDR1 LGHNA, CDR2 YSLEER.

The chain is built from TRBV9 and TRBJ1-4; weak D call: TRBD1 (6 bases). The CDR3 runs to 16 residues. The ends were cut back, 4 bases at V and 5 bases at J, with 18 bases in the middle. CDR1 and CDR2 from the germline V gene are SGDLS and YYNGEE. Written as DNA, the CDR3 is TGTGCCAGCAGCCCAATGGGGGGCGGCGTGAATGAAAAACTGTTTTTT. It is translated as CASSPMGGGVNEKLFF.

The DNA for the CDR3 is TGTGCCAGCAGTTTAGGGAGGGGGACTAGCCCCTACAATGAGCAGTTCTTC. It specifies CASSLGRGTSPYNEQFF. The rearrangement joins TRBV12-3 or TRBV12-4 to TRBJ2-1; 9 bases match TRBD2. The V and J ends lost 1 base and 2 bases, in that order; junction bases with no gene match: 6. The CDR3 sequence is 17 residues long.

This clonotype was counted only a few times. The chain joins TRBV20-1 to TRBJ1-1; 7 nucleotides line up with TRBD1. CDR3 length equals 18 residues. Losses at the gene ends were 0 bases for V and 4 bases for J; bases not matched to a gene: 17. Germline-derived CDR1 and CDR2 are DFQATT and SNEGSKA (reference sequence). The CDR3 bases are TGCAGTGCTAGAGATCGGAGCAGGGGGAACTACTTAGGCACTGAAGCTTTCTTT. As protein: CSARDRSRGNYLGTEAFF.

This chain uses TRBV15 with TRBJ1-5; tentatively, D is TRBD1 (5 bases). Trimming stripped 0 bases from V and 6 bases from J, with 12 bases between. The V gene's germline CDR1 is LNHNV and CDR2 YYDKDF (reference sequence). CDR3 length: 15 amino acids. CDR3 bases: TGTGCCACCAGCAGAGACCTGGGGGGAGGTCAGCCCCAGCATTTT. Translated, it gives CATSRDLGGGQPQHF.

The rearrangement uses TRBV7-2 and TRBJ2-4, with 7 nucleotides matching TRBD1. Unmatched junction bases numbered 9, after V lost 6 bases and J lost 7 bases. This CDR3 is 14 amino acids long. Germline lookup yields CDR1 SGHTA and CDR2 FQGNSA. CDR3 nucleotide sequence: TGTGCCAGCAGTCCAACGGGACAGAGGAACATTCAGTACTTC. Protein sequence: CASSPTGQRNIQYF.

The chain couples TRBV29-1 to TRBJ2-1; TRBD2 agrees at 8 bases. The length of the CDR3 is 14 residues. Trimming took 6 bases from V and 4 from J; bases not matched to a gene: 8. Germline values: CDR1 SQVTM, CDR2 ANQGSEA. This chain's CDR3 is CSVTSGPPYNEQFF. The DNA for the CDR3 is TGCAGCGTAACTAGCGGCCCACCATACAATGAGCAGTTCTTC.

This clonotype was detected many times. J is TRBJ2-5 and V is TRBV6-1, with 11 positions matching TRBD2. From germline, CDR1 is MNHNS and CDR2 SASEGT. The CDR3 runs 15 residues. V shed 3 bases and J 5 bases; nucleotides not matched to a gene: 5. For the CDR3, the DNA is TGTGCCAGCAGTGATAGCGGGGGGGCCTTTGAGACCCAGTACTTC. Encoded protein: CASSDSGGAFETQYF.

The CDR3 coding sequence is TGTGCCAGCAGTCGGGGAGGGCGGACACAGGGGCTCAATCAGCCCCAGCATTTT. This gives the protein CASSRGGRTQGLNQPQHF. This chain links TRBV6-1 with TRBJ1-5; 7 bases map to TRBD1. Trimming removed 5 bases from V and 3 bases from J; junction bases left unmatched: 16. The CDR3 sequence is 18 residues long. CDR1 is MNHNS, CDR2 SASEGT, per germline.

The chain recombines TRBV7-2 with TRBJ2-7, with TRBD1 as a possible D gene (6 bases). The germline V gene has CDR1 SGHTA and CDR2 FQGNSA. CDR3 length: 15 amino acids. The germline V and J ends were trimmed by 1 base and 0 bases, with 10 bases remaining between them. Here the CDR3 reads CASSLGAGVSYEQYF. The CDR3 coding sequence is TGTGCCAGCAGCTTAGGAGCAGGGGTCTCCTACGAGCAGTACTTC.

This clonotype has a handful of counts. The chain couples TRBV5-6 to TRBJ2-1; possible D gene TRBD1, 6 bases. CDR3 size: 16 residues. Trimming stripped 4 bases from V and 4 bases from J, with 18 bases between. Germline V CDR1 and CDR2: SGHDT, YYEEEE. The CDR3 protein is CASSATAQGRYNEQFF. The CDR3 DNA follows: TGTGCCAGCAGCGCCACGGCACAGGGACGGTACAATGAGCAGTTCTTC.

This clonotype was found a few times. V is TRBV20-1 and J is TRBJ2-7; 11 bases are a match to TRBD2. In germline, CDR1 is DFQATT, CDR2 SNEGSKA (reference sequence). This CDR3 spans 14 amino acids. V dropped 6 bases and J dropped 3; count of bases not matched to a gene: 7. The DNA for the CDR3 is TGCAGTGCGCGCGTAGCGGGGGGGTACTACGAGCAGTACTTC. Translating gives CSARVAGGYYEQYF.

This clonotype was observed a handful of times. The chain has TRBV28 and TRBJ1-5, with no clear D. Per germline, CDR1 MDHEN and CDR2 SYDVKM. This CDR3 is built from 14 residues. Between the trimmed V and J ends, which lost 7 bases and 2 bases, there was a span of 12 bases. This CDR3 is CASTGSVRNQPQHF. CDR3 in DNA: TGTGCCAGCACTGGGTCCGTACGCAATCAGCCCCAGCATTTT.